This TCR beta chain was retrieved from a study of cytotoxic CD8 clonotypes in ibrutinib-treated CLL. Study-level background: Researchers reported ten to twelve relapsed/refractory and about 15 treatment-naive patients, 17 to 18 of them IGHV unmutated.

The assay was immunoSEQ multiplex PCR, and TCRdb's table has in-frame clones only and misses some. Among about 60,000 clones listed, nearly 55% were seen once. Trimming shortened V by 5 bases and J by 5 bases, and 13 bases separated the two germline ends. The germline gives CDR1 MNHNY, CDR2 SVGAGI (reference sequence). The CDR3 consists of 14 residues. Many counts were recorded for this clone. The source of roughly 2 micrograms of genomic DNA for TCR beta libraries was cryopreserved PBMCs. Sequences were derived from PBMCs, sampled at disease progression, from a patient treated with ibrutinib. The chain is built from TRBV6-6 and TRBJ2-1; a possible D gene is TRBD1 (6 bases). This TCR was sampled from a human donor with chronic lymphocytic leukemia. The CDR3 loop is CASSPGQKNNEQFF. DNA of the CDR3: TGTGCCAGCAGTCCCGGACAGAAAAACAATGAGCAGTTCTTC.